Sequencing of this T cell receptor beta chain was carried out in a study of blood T cell repertoires in COVID-19. Background on the study: There were acute and convalescent COVID-19 samples, and they came from the United States, Italy and Spain. T cells, B-cell-depleted T cells, or PBMCs supplied cDNA or gDNA.

The authors' processing: Estimated nucleated cell counts came from reference gene primer amplification. Clones were sequenced by immunoSEQ multiplex PCR, and TCRdb holds only the in-frame ones, with some missing. From that table come the V and J calls and clone size; the DNA was used to work out D and trimming. The repertoire includes just under 90,000 clones, approximately 91% of them detected once, and 2.9% sits in the top ten. Germline CDR1 is SGHTA and CDR2 is FQGNSA. The CDR3 spans 15 residues. The V end was cut by 5 bases, the J end by 2 bases, with 13 bases between. V and J are TRBV7-2 and TRBJ2-1, with a possible D match to TRBD2 (6 bases). This clonotype originated in a woman older than 75 with acute or convalescent COVID-19. Input material: peripheral blood. This CDR3 reads CASSAGTSPYNEQFF. As DNA, the CDR3 is TGTGCCAGCAGCGCCGGGACTTCACCCTACAATGAGCAGTTCTTC.